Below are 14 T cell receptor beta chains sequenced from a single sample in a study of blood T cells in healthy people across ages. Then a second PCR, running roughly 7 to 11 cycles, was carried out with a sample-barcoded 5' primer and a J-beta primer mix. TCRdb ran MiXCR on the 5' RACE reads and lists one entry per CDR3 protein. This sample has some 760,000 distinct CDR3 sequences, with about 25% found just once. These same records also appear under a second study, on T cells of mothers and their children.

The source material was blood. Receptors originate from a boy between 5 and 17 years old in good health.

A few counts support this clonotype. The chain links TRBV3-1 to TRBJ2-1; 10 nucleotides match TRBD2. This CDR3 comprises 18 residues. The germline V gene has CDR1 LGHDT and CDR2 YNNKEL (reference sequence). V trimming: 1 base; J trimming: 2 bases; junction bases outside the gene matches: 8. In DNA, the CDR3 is TGTGCCAGCAGCCAAGGTCGGGGAGGGACTAGCGCCTACAATGAGCAGTTCTTC. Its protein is CASSQGRGGTSAYNEQFF.

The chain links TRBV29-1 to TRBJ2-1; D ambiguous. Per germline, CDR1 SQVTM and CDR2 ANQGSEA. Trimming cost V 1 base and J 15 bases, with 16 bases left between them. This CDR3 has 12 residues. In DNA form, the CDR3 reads TGCAGCGTTGAAGTTCTGGCACCCATGCCGTTCTTC. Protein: CSVEVLAPMPFF.

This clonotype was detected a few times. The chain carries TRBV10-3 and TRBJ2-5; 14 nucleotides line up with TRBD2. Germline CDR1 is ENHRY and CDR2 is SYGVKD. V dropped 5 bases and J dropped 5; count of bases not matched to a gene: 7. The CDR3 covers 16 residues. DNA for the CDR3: TGTGCCATCAGTACCGGGACTAGCGGGGGTACCGAGACCCAGTACTTC. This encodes CAISTGTSGGTETQYF.

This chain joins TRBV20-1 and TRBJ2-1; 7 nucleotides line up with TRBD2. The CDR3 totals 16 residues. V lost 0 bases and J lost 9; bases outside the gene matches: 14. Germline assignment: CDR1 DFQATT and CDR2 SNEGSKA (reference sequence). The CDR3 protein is CSARDLWEGGFGEQFF. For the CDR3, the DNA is TGCAGTGCTAGAGACCTCTGGGAGGGAGGATTTGGTGAGCAGTTCTTC.

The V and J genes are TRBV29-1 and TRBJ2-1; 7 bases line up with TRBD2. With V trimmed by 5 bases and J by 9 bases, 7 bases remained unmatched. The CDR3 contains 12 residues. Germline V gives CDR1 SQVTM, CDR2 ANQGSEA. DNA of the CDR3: TGCAGCGTTCATCAGACTAGCCTTGAGCAGTTCTTC. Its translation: CSVHQTSLEQFF.

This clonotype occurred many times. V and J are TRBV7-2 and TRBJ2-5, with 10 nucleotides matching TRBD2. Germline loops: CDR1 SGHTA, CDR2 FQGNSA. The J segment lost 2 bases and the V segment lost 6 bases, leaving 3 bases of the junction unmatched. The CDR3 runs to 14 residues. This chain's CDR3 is CASSWTSGQETQYF. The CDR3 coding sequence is TGTGCCAGCAGTTGGACTAGCGGACAAGAGACCCAGTACTTC.

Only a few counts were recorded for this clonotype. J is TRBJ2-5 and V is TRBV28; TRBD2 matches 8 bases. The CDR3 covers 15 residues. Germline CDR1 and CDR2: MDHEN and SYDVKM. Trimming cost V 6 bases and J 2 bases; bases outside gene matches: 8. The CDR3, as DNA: TGTGCCAGCAGATCCTCCGGACTAGCTCAAGAGACCCAGTACTTC. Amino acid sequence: CASRSSGLAQETQYF.

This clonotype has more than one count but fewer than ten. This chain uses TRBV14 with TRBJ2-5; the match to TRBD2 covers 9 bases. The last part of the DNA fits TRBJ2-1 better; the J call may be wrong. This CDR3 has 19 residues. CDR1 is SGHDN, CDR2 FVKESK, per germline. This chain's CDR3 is CASSQERKWPSGTNNEQFF. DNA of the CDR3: TGTGCCAGCAGCCAAGAAAGGAAGTGGCCTAGCGGGACTAACAATGAGCAGTTCTTC.

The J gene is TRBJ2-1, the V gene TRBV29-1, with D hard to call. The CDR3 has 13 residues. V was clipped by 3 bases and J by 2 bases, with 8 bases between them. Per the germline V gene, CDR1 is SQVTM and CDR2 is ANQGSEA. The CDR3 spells CSVDGRPYNEQFF. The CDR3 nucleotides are TGCAGCGTTGACGGCAGGCCCTACAATGAGCAGTTCTTC.

The CDR3 DNA reads as TGTGCCAGCAGCTTAGCGGGAGTTTCGAACACCGGGGAGCTGTTTTTT. Translating it yields CASSLAGVSNTGELFF. This rearrangement joins TRBV7-3 to TRBJ2-2; 7 positions agree with TRBD2. The CDR3 spans 16 residues. The V gene end was trimmed by 2 bases and the J gene end by 0 bases; junction bases not matched to a gene: 3. Per germline, CDR1 SGHTA and CDR2 FQGTGA.

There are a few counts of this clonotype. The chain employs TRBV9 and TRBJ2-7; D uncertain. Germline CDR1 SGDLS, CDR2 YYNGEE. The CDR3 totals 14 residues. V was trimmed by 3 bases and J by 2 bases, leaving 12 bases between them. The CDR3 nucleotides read TGTGCCAGCAGCGCAACGGGTTTGACCTACGAGCAGTACTTC. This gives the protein CASSATGLTYEQYF.

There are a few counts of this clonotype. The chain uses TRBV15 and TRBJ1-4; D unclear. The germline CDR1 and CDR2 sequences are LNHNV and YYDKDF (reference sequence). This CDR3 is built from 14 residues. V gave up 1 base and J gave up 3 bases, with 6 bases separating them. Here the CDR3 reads CATSRGAPNEKLFF. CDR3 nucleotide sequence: TGTGCCACCAGCAGAGGGGCTCCTAATGAAAAACTGTTTTTT.

CDR3 in amino acids: CSVEASVLTDTQYF. Here the CDR3 DNA reads TGCAGCGTTGAGGCCTCGGTCCTCACAGATACGCAGTATTTT. V and J are TRBV29-1 and TRBJ2-3, with no clear D. The germline V and J ends were trimmed by 3 bases and 2 bases, with 12 bases remaining between them. The CDR3 runs to 14 residues. Germline V CDR1 and CDR2: SQVTM, ANQGSEA.

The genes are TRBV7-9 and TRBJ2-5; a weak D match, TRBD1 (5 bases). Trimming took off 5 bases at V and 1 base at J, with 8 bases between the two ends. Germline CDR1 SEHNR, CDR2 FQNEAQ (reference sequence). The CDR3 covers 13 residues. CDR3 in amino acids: CASSARAQETQYF. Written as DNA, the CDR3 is TGTGCCAGCAGCGCCAGGGCCCAAGAGACCCAGTACTTC.